These T cell receptor beta chains were read from a single sample in a study of T cells in Graves' hyperthyroidism and ophthalmopathy. TCRdb re-called the multiplex PCR reads with MiXCR, one entry per CDR3 protein. The sample has approximately 400,000 distinct CDR3 sequences; 19% are singletons. Specimen: blood. These receptors all come from a woman aged 18-29 years with Graves' hyperthyroidism. Each CDR3 is given with its conserved first and last residue. Each record gives: clone size, CDR3 length, J gene, D gene, V gene, CDR3 DNA, CDR3 protein. The D gene is left open where the match is weak. Clone size, where shown, is once, few, many, or a class for clones that have expanded.

clone size: many
CDR3 length: 12
J gene: TRBJ1-2
D gene: -
V gene: TRBV12-3/TRBV12-4
CDR3 DNA: TGTGCCAGCAGTTTAGCGCAGGGAGGCTACACCTTC
CDR3 protein: CASSLAQGGYTF

clone size: many
CDR3 length: 13
J gene: TRBJ2-7
D gene: TRBD1
V gene: TRBV6-5
CDR3 DNA: TGTGCCAGCAGGAGGGACAGCTCCTACGAGCAGTACTTC
CDR3 protein: CASRRDSSYEQYF

clone size: many
CDR3 length: 16
J gene: TRBJ2-2
D gene: -
V gene: TRBV7-8
CDR3 DNA: TGTGCCAGCAGCGGTGGGGTTCGTTTCAACACCGGGGAGCTGTTTTTT
CDR3 protein: CASSGGVRFNTGELFF

clone size: few
CDR3 length: 17
J gene: TRBJ2-5
D gene: TRBD2
V gene: TRBV7-2
CDR3 DNA: TGTGCCAGCAGCCTAGCGCTAGGGGGACTAGGAGCAGAGACCCAGTACTTC
CDR3 protein: CASSLALGGLGAETQYF

clone size: -
CDR3 length: 16
J gene: TRBJ2-7
D gene: TRBD1
V gene: TRBV5-1
CDR3 DNA: TGCGCCAGCAGCTTGAGCCCCGGACAGGGGGCGAGCGAGCAGTACTTC
CDR3 protein: CASSLSPGQGASEQYF

clone size: -
CDR3 length: 14
J gene: TRBJ2-5
D gene: -
V gene: TRBV12-3/TRBV12-4
CDR3 DNA: TGTGCCAGCTCCGTGGGTGGGAGACAAGATACCCAGTACTTC
CDR3 protein: CASSVGGRQDTQYF

clone size: -
CDR3 length: 18
J gene: TRBJ1-1
D gene: TRBD1
V gene: TRBV12-3/TRBV12-4
CDR3 DNA: TGTGCCAGCAGTTTAACGATGACCGGACAGGGGGCCGGCACTGAAGCTTTCTTT
CDR3 protein: CASSLTMTGQGAGTEAFF

clone size: -
CDR3 length: 18
J gene: TRBJ2-5
D gene: -
V gene: TRBV4-2
CDR3 DNA: TGTGCCAGCAGCCAAATTCGCGGGTCCCGTTCTATTTGGGAGACCCAGTACTTC
CDR3 protein: CASSQIRGSRSIWETQYF

clone size: -
CDR3 length: 15
J gene: TRBJ2-7
D gene: TRBD1
V gene: TRBV6-5
CDR3 DNA: TGTGCCAGCAGTTTCACAGGGGACACCGGGGACGATAAGTACTTC
CDR3 protein: CASSFTGDTGDDKYF

clone size: many
CDR3 length: 15
J gene: TRBJ1-2
D gene: TRBD1
V gene: TRBV6-5
CDR3 DNA: TGTGCCAGCAGTTACGACGGGACAGCGGACTATGGCTACACCTTC
CDR3 protein: CASSYDGTADYGYTF

clone size: -
CDR3 length: 15
J gene: TRBJ1-5
D gene: TRBD1
V gene: TRBV6-2/TRBV6-3
CDR3 DNA: TGTGCCAGCAGACCAGGGGGCGGGGGAAATCAGCCCCAGCATTTT
CDR3 protein: CASRPGGGGNQPQHF

clone size: many
CDR3 length: 16
J gene: TRBJ1-5
D gene: TRBD1
V gene: TRBV7-8
CDR3 DNA: TGTGCCAGCAGCACCGGGACAGGGGGCCGCAATCAGCCCCAGCATTTT
CDR3 protein: CASSTGTGGRNQPQHF

clone size: -
CDR3 length: 13
J gene: TRBJ2-5
D gene: -
V gene: TRBV25-1
CDR3 DNA: TGTGCCAGCCGGGTAGGGGCTAGTGAGACCCAGTACTTC
CDR3 protein: CASRVGASETQYF

clone size: few
CDR3 length: 12
J gene: TRBJ2-7
D gene: -
V gene: TRBV5-1
CDR3 DNA: TGCGCCAGCAACCTCGGAGGGGACGAGCAGTACTTC
CDR3 protein: CASNLGGDEQYF

clone size: many
CDR3 length: 14
J gene: TRBJ1-2
D gene: -
V gene: TRBV2
CDR3 DNA: TGTGCCAGCAGTGCAATGACAGAACTCTATGGCTACACCTTC
CDR3 protein: CASSAMTELYGYTF

clone size: many
CDR3 length: 13
J gene: TRBJ2-7
D gene: -
V gene: TRBV20-1
CDR3 DNA: TGCAGTGCTAGATCGGGGTACTCCTACGAGCAGTACTTC
CDR3 protein: CSARSGYSYEQYF

clone size: many
CDR3 length: 13
J gene: TRBJ2-7
D gene: TRBD2
V gene: TRBV11-1
CDR3 DNA: TGTGCCAGCAGCCCAGCGGGGTCCTGCGAGCAGTACTTC
CDR3 protein: CASSPAGSCEQYF

clone size: few
CDR3 length: 13
J gene: TRBJ2-5
D gene: -
V gene: TRBV3-1
CDR3 DNA: -
CDR3 protein: CASSQYFGETQYF

clone size: -
CDR3 length: 13
J gene: TRBJ1-2
D gene: -
V gene: TRBV7-3
CDR3 DNA: TGTGCCAGCAGCTTGTCCAACAACTATGGCTACACCTTC
CDR3 protein: CASSLSNNYGYTF

clone size: -
CDR3 length: 15
J gene: TRBJ1-1
D gene: -
V gene: TRBV7-8
CDR3 DNA: TGTGCCAGCAGCCCGCGACGGATGGGTAACACTGAAGCTTTCTTT
CDR3 protein: CASSPRRMGNTEAFF

clone size: -
CDR3 length: 16
J gene: TRBJ2-2
D gene: -
V gene: TRBV7-8
CDR3 DNA: TGTGCCAGCAGCCGACGGCAGGGGTGGGGGACCGGGGAGCTGTTTTTT
CDR3 protein: CASSRRQGWGTGELFF

clone size: many
CDR3 length: 14
J gene: TRBJ2-7
D gene: -
V gene: TRBV12-3/TRBV12-4
CDR3 DNA: TGTGCCAGCAGTTTCCGGACGGTTTACTACGAGCAGTACTTC
CDR3 protein: CASSFRTVYYEQYF

clone size: -
CDR3 length: 16
J gene: TRBJ2-1
D gene: -
V gene: TRBV2
CDR3 DNA: TGTGCCAGCAGTGAAGTTCGCCTAGTAACCTACAATGAGCAGTTCTTC
CDR3 protein: CASSEVRLVTYNEQFF

clone size: -
CDR3 length: 14
J gene: TRBJ2-5
D gene: -
V gene: TRBV7-9
CDR3 DNA: TGTGCCAGCAGTTACTCGCGGGCCAGCGAGACCCAGTACTTC
CDR3 protein: CASSYSRASETQYF

clone size: many
CDR3 length: 14
J gene: TRBJ1-3
D gene: -
V gene: TRBV9
CDR3 DNA: TGTGCCAGCAGTGGAGGGCGGGGGCGAAACACCATATATTTT
CDR3 protein: CASSGGRGRNTIYF

clone size: many
CDR3 length: 13
J gene: TRBJ2-2
D gene: TRBD1
V gene: TRBV6-1
CDR3 DNA: TGTGCCAGCGCAGGGGGACATAGGAGGAAGCTGTTTTTT
CDR3 protein: CASAGGHRRKLFF

clone size: many
CDR3 length: 16
J gene: TRBJ1-2
D gene: -
V gene: TRBV3-1
CDR3 DNA: TGTGCCAGCAGCCGCCGGGGGGGGCGTCTGAAATATGGCTACACCTTC
CDR3 protein: CASSRRGGRLKYGYTF

clone size: few
CDR3 length: 15
J gene: TRBJ1-1
D gene: TRBD1
V gene: TRBV5-1
CDR3 DNA: TGCGCCAGCAGCCGGGACAGGGGGCTGGAGACTGAAGCTTTCTTT
CDR3 protein: CASSRDRGLETEAFF

clone size: few
CDR3 length: 19
J gene: TRBJ1-3
D gene: -
V gene: TRBV4-1
CDR3 DNA: TGCGCCAGCAGCCAAGTTTTGAGGGGGGGACCCAACTCTGGAAACACCATATATTTT
CDR3 protein: CASSQVLRGGPNSGNTIYF

clone size: -
CDR3 length: 15
J gene: TRBJ1-1
D gene: -
V gene: TRBV18
CDR3 DNA: TGTGCCAGCTCACCAGGCGACAGGTACGCCACTGAAGCTTTCTTT
CDR3 protein: CASSPGDRYATEAFF

clone size: many
CDR3 length: 16
J gene: TRBJ1-5
D gene: TRBD1
V gene: TRBV12-3/TRBV12-4
CDR3 DNA: TGTGCCAGCAGTCTCAGCAGGGGGCCCGGCAATCAGCCCCAGCATTTT
CDR3 protein: CASSLSRGPGNQPQHF

clone size: many
CDR3 length: 15
J gene: TRBJ2-5
D gene: TRBD2
V gene: TRBV28
CDR3 DNA: TGTGCCAGCAGTCCATGGACTAGCGCGGAAGAGACCCAGTACTTC
CDR3 protein: CASSPWTSAEETQYF

clone size: many
CDR3 length: 14
J gene: TRBJ2-7
D gene: TRBD1
V gene: TRBV13
CDR3 DNA: TGTGCCAGCAGCTCCAGACAGGGCATCTACGAGCAGTACTTC
CDR3 protein: CASSSRQGIYEQYF

clone size: -
CDR3 length: 15
J gene: TRBJ1-2
D gene: TRBD1
V gene: TRBV12-3/TRBV12-4
CDR3 DNA: TGTGCCAGCAGTTTACGGACAGGGTCGAACTATGGCTACACCTTC
CDR3 protein: CASSLRTGSNYGYTF

clone size: many
CDR3 length: 14
J gene: TRBJ2-7
D gene: -
V gene: TRBV9
CDR3 DNA: TGTGCCAGCAGCGTACGCGGCAGGGGGGACGAGCAGTACTTC
CDR3 protein: CASSVRGRGDEQYF

clone size: -
CDR3 length: 13
J gene: TRBJ1-1
D gene: -
V gene: TRBV12-3/TRBV12-4
CDR3 DNA: TGTGCCAGCAGGGGAGGGCGGAGTACTGAAGCTTTCTTT
CDR3 protein: CASRGGRSTEAFF

clone size: -
CDR3 length: 15
J gene: TRBJ2-4
D gene: -
V gene: TRBV5-1
CDR3 DNA: TGCGCCAGCAGCTTAACGGGGGGCGGGGAAAACATTAAGTACTTC
CDR3 protein: CASSLTGGGENIKYF

clone size: few
CDR3 length: 16
J gene: TRBJ2-5
D gene: TRBD2
V gene: TRBV5-1
CDR3 DNA: TGCGCCAGCAGCTTGGGGTTAGCGGGGTACCAAGAGACCCAGTACTTC
CDR3 protein: CASSLGLAGYQETQYF

clone size: many
CDR3 length: 15
J gene: TRBJ2-2
D gene: TRBD1
V gene: TRBV29-1
CDR3 DNA: TGCAGCGTTTGGGGTTTCGGACAGGGGGCCGGGGAGCTGTTTTTT
CDR3 protein: CSVWGFGQGAGELFF

clone size: many
CDR3 length: 16
J gene: TRBJ2-5
D gene: TRBD1
V gene: TRBV29-1
CDR3 DNA: TGCAGCGTAGCTGGACAGGGGGCGATGGGTGGAGAGACCCAGTACTTC
CDR3 protein: CSVAGQGAMGGETQYF

clone size: many
CDR3 length: 12
J gene: TRBJ1-2
D gene: TRBD1
V gene: TRBV7-2
CDR3 DNA: TGTGCCAGCAGCAACAAGACAGGGATCCACACCTTC
CDR3 protein: CASSNKTGIHTF

clone size: many
CDR3 length: 13
J gene: TRBJ1-2
D gene: -
V gene: TRBV5-1
CDR3 DNA: TGCGCCAGCAGCTTGGTCGGGTTATATGGCTACACCTTC
CDR3 protein: CASSLVGLYGYTF

clone size: few
CDR3 length: 18
J gene: TRBJ2-6
D gene: -
V gene: TRBV4-1
CDR3 DNA: TGCGCCAGCAGCCGCGATGCGGACCCCTCCTCTGGGGCCAACGTCCTGACTTTC
CDR3 protein: CASSRDADPSSGANVLTF

clone size: many
CDR3 length: 15
J gene: TRBJ2-3
D gene: -
V gene: TRBV20-1
CDR3 DNA: TGCAGTGCCAGAGGGCCGCTTACTAGCACAGATACGCAGTATTTT
CDR3 protein: CSARGPLTSTDTQYF

clone size: -
CDR3 length: 12
J gene: TRBJ1-1
D gene: -
V gene: TRBV3-1
CDR3 DNA: TGTGCCAGCAGCCCCCACGGGGAAGAGGCTTTCTTT
CDR3 protein: CASSPHGEEAFF

clone size: many
CDR3 length: 16
J gene: TRBJ1-1
D gene: -
V gene: TRBV11-1
CDR3 DNA: TGTGCCAGCAGGATAAGCGGGGGAGGTAGGGACACTGAAGCTTTCTTT
CDR3 protein: CASRISGGGRDTEAFF

clone size: many
CDR3 length: 12
J gene: TRBJ1-2
D gene: -
V gene: TRBV6-1
CDR3 DNA: TGTGCCAGCACGGTTTCTAACTATGGCTACACCTTC
CDR3 protein: CASTVSNYGYTF

clone size: many
CDR3 length: 14
J gene: TRBJ2-5
D gene: TRBD2
V gene: TRBV7-2
CDR3 DNA: TGTGCCAGCAGCTTAGCTGGACTAGAGAAGACCCAGTACTTC
CDR3 protein: CASSLAGLEKTQYF

clone size: many
CDR3 length: 15
J gene: TRBJ2-3
D gene: TRBD2
V gene: TRBV7-8
CDR3 DNA: TGTGCCAGCAGCTTCGCTAGCGGATTCACAGATACGCAGTATTTT
CDR3 protein: CASSFASGFTDTQYF

clone size: many
CDR3 length: 14
J gene: TRBJ1-5
D gene: TRBD1
V gene: TRBV2
CDR3 DNA: TGTGCCAGCAGCCTTACAGGGGGGGATCAGCCCCAGCATTTT
CDR3 protein: CASSLTGGDQPQHF

clone size: few
CDR3 length: 13
J gene: TRBJ1-6
D gene: -
V gene: TRBV20-1
CDR3 DNA: TGCAGTGCACGGCCCAGCCCGGATTCACCCCTCCACTTT
CDR3 protein: CSARPSPDSPLHF

clone size: many
CDR3 length: 11
J gene: TRBJ2-5
D gene: -
V gene: TRBV20-1
CDR3 DNA: TGCAGTGCTAGAGACGAAGGGACCCAGTACTTC
CDR3 protein: CSARDEGTQYF

clone size: -
CDR3 length: 18
J gene: TRBJ2-2
D gene: -
V gene: TRBV20-1
CDR3 DNA: TGCAGTGCTAGGGTGGGGACAATTGGTCGTTCGAACACCGGGGAGCTGTTTTTT
CDR3 protein: CSARVGTIGRSNTGELFF

clone size: -
CDR3 length: 15
J gene: TRBJ2-7
D gene: TRBD2
V gene: TRBV7-3
CDR3 DNA: TGTGCCAGCAGTGACGGGACTAGCGGAGATTACGAGCAGTACTTC
CDR3 protein: CASSDGTSGDYEQYF